This entry lists 24 T cell receptor beta chains sequenced from one sample in a study of blood T cell repertoires in COVID-19. Clones were read by immunoSEQ multiplex PCR, and TCRdb kept only the in-frame ones, dropping some. The table includes about 190,000 clones, almost 85% detected once. What was sequenced was peripheral blood. These receptors originate from a woman in her 70s with active or convalescent COVID-19.

This clone was picked up a small number of times. The gene calls are TRBV5-1 and TRBJ1-1; 10 bases align to TRBD1. The V segment lost 6 bases and the J segment 6 bases; nucleotides outside the gene matches: 11. The CDR3 is 15 amino acids. Germline V gene sequence: CDR1 SGHRS, CDR2 YFSETQ. The CDR3 DNA is TGCGCCAGCACCGCTGGGGACAGGGGAACTTCTGAAGCTTTCTTT. Translated: CASTAGDRGTSEAFF.

This rearrangement joins TRBV2 to TRBJ2-5; 9 bases line up with TRBD2. Germline V gene data show CDR1 as SNHLY and CDR2 as FYNNEI. This CDR3 region has 11 residues. V gave up 7 bases and J gave up 12 bases; unmatched junction bases: 6. CDR3 sequence (DNA): TGTGCCAGCAAGTGGGTAGCGGGAGAGTACTTC. It encodes CASKWVAGEYF.

The J gene is TRBJ2-7, the V gene TRBV6-5; possible D gene TRBD2, 6 bases. Trimming stripped 8 bases from V and 2 bases from J, with 13 bases between. Germline assignment: CDR1 MNHEY and CDR2 SVGAGI. This CDR3 has 13 residues. CDR3: CASSAPGAYEQYF. In nucleotides, the CDR3 is TGTGCCAGCTCCGCACCGGGGGCCTACGAGCAGTACTTC.

The rearrangement links TRBV5-6 to TRBJ1-2; TRBD1 matches at 10 bases. The germline V gene has CDR1 SGHDT and CDR2 YYEEEE. This CDR3 region has 14 residues. V lost 4 bases and J lost 3; bases outside the gene matches: 3. The CDR3, as DNA: TGTGCCAGCAGCAGCGGACAGGGGGACTATGGCTACACCTTC. Its protein is CASSSGQGDYGYTF.

The chain combines TRBV19 with TRBJ2-2, with TRBD1 matching 7 bases. Germline CDR1 and CDR2: LNHDA and SQIVND (reference sequence). The CDR3 is made up of 14 amino acids. After removal of 8 bases from V and 4 bases from J, the junction contained 7 bases not matched to a gene. Here the CDR3 DNA reads TGTGCCAGTTCCCGGGGACAGATCACCGGGGAGCTGTTTTTT. Translating it yields CASSRGQITGELFF. Looking up the rest from reference TRBV19 and TRBJ2-2 gives the full variable domain: DGGITQSPKYLFRKEGQNVTLSCEQNLNHDAMYWYRQDPGQGLRLIYYSQIVNDFQKGDIAEGYSVSREKKESFPLTVTSAQKNPTAFYLCASSRGQITGELFFGEGSRLTVL.

This clone showed up just a few times. The chain uses TRBV5-1 and TRBJ1-3, with 7 bases fitting TRBD1. Unmatched junction bases numbered 5, after V lost 4 bases and J lost 1 base. This CDR3 region has 15 residues. CDR1 and CDR2 from the germline V gene are SGHRS and YFSETQ. The CDR3 region has the DNA TGCGCCAGCAGCCTACCGGGACAGTCTGGAAACACCATATATTTT. Translating it yields CASSLPGQSGNTIYF.

The chain is built from TRBV11-2 and TRBJ2-7; tentatively, D is TRBD2 (6 bases). This CDR3 has 12 residues. Deletions cut 6 bases from V and 7 bases from J, with 13 bases between. Germline CDR1 and CDR2: SGHAT and FQNNGV. The CDR3 DNA follows: TGTGCCAGCAGGTTGGTGGCGGGAGAGCAGTACTTC. Translating gives CASRLVAGEQYF.

The genes are TRBV9 and TRBJ2-1, with a tentative D call TRBD2 (6 bases). V was clipped by 2 bases and J by 6 bases, with 9 bases between them. The CDR3 has 13 residues. Germline assignment: CDR1 SGDLS and CDR2 YYNGEE. The CDR3 DNA sequence: TGTGCCAGCAGCGTGCTGGGGGGCAATGAGCAGTTCTTC. This sequence encodes CASSVLGGNEQFF. The whole variable domain, filled in from reference TRBV9 and TRBJ2-1, reads DSGVTQTPKHLITATGQRVTLRCSPRSGDLSVYWYQQSLDQGLQFLIQYYNGEERAKGNILERFSAQQFPDLHSELNLSSLELGDSALYFCASSVLGGNEQFFGPGTRLTVL.

This clone was detected a few times. The chain couples TRBV10-1 to TRBJ2-5; 7 bases map to TRBD1. This CDR3 comprises 16 residues. Germline CDR1 WNHNN, CDR2 SYGVQD (reference sequence). After removal of 0 bases from V and 3 bases from J, the junction contained 7 bases not matched to a gene. The CDR3: CASSESRGQSEETQYF. The DNA of the CDR3 is TGCGCCAGCAGTGAGTCGAGGGGGCAGTCTGAAGAGACCCAGTACTTC.

This chain connects TRBV2 to TRBJ2-7, with D possibly matching TRBD2 (5 bases). CDR1 and CDR2 from the germline V gene are SNHLY and FYNNEI. The CDR3 is made up of 13 amino acids. The germline V and J ends were trimmed by 7 bases and 9 bases, with 19 bases remaining between them. CDR3 DNA: TGTGCCAGCACCCTGACCGGGCCAAGCGGGCAGTACTTC. Amino acid sequence: CASTLTGPSGQYF.

The J gene is TRBJ2-3, the V gene TRBV5-1; TRBD2 aligns across 11 bases. V was clipped by 2 bases and J by 0 bases; unmatched bases: 8. Germline CDR1 reads SGHRS; CDR2 reads YFSETQ. The CDR3 has 18 residues. The CDR3 protein is CASSLVLAGATSTDTQYF. The DNA of the CDR3 is TGCGCCAGCAGCTTAGTACTAGCGGGAGCCACTAGCACAGATACGCAGTATTTT.

This clone was counted only a few times. The chain carries TRBV10-3 and TRBJ1-1; maybe TRBD1 (6 bases). Germline lookup yields CDR1 ENHRY and CDR2 SYGVKD. The CDR3 is 15 residues long. V lost 0 bases, J lost 1 base, and 9 bases lay in between. CDR3 sequence (DNA): TGTGCCATCAGTGAGTCGAAGACAGGGAACACTGAAGCTTTCTTT. Its translation: CAISESKTGNTEAFF.

This clone was found a few times. The chain couples TRBV9 to TRBJ1-6; TRBD1 matches at 11 bases. V shed 2 bases and J 10 bases; nucleotides not matched to a gene: 5. This CDR3 is built from 15 residues. In germline, CDR1 is SGDLS, CDR2 YYNGEE. The CDR3 DNA sequence: TGTGCCAGCAGCGTGGACAGGGGGCTAGGATCACCCCTCCACTTT. Its protein product is CASSVDRGLGSPLHF.

This clone was seen repeatedly, ten times or more. This rearrangement joins TRBV12-3 or TRBV12-4 to TRBJ2-7; possible D gene TRBD2, 6 bases. Deletions cut 1 base from V and 2 bases from J, with 6 bases between. The length of the CDR3 is 13 residues. CDR3 sequence (DNA): TGTGCCAGCAGTTTAGGGAGGGCCTACGAGCAGTACTTC. The encoded protein is CASSLGRAYEQYF.

V usage is TRBV2 and J usage is TRBJ1-2; 9 bases align to TRBD1. Germline CDR1 and CDR2: SNHLY and FYNNEI. V lost 6 bases to trimming and J lost 5 bases; unmatched junction nucleotides: 10. CDR3 length: 15 amino acids. The chain's CDR3 is CASRWTGDTSYGYTF. The CDR3 region has the DNA TGTGCCAGCAGATGGACAGGGGACACCTCGTATGGCTACACCTTC.

The chain couples TRBV27 to TRBJ2-7; D perhaps matches TRBD1 (5 bases). CDR3 size: 14 residues. V was trimmed by 3 bases and J by 4 bases, leaving 13 bases between them. Germline-derived CDR1 and CDR2 are MNHEY and SMNVEV (reference sequence). Here the CDR3 reads CASSFQQGTYEQYF. The CDR3 DNA sequence: TGTGCCAGCAGTTTTCAGCAGGGTACGTACGAGCAGTACTTC.

This sequence joins TRBV7-9 and TRBJ2-7; TRBD2 is a possible D gene (5 bases). Between the trimmed V and J ends, which lost 5 bases and 3 bases, there was a span of 23 bases. CDR1 and CDR2 from the germline V gene are SEHNR and FQNEAQ (reference sequence). This CDR3 has 17 residues. The CDR3 region is CASSTDSYPSSGYEQYF. CDR3 nucleotide sequence: TGTGCCAGCAGCACGGACTCATATCCTTCGTCCGGCTACGAGCAGTACTTC. Filled out from reference TRBV7-9 and TRBJ2-7, the complete variable domain reads DTGVSQNPRHKITKRGQNVTFRCDPISEHNRLYWYRQTLGQGPEFLTYFQNEAQLEKSRLLSDRFSAERPKGSFSTLEIQRTEQGDSAMYLCASSTDSYPSSGYEQYFGPGTRLTVT.

This chain connects TRBV28 to TRBJ1-1; weak D call: TRBD1 (6 bases). CDR1 is MDHEN, CDR2 SYDVKM, per germline. The CDR3 totals 12 residues. Between the trimmed V and J ends, which lost 4 bases and 13 bases, there was a span of 16 bases. CDR3 in DNA: TGTGCCAGCAGTTCCCGGGACATAAAGGGTTTCTTT. This translates into CASSSRDIKGFF.

This sequence joins TRBV28 and TRBJ2-3; a weak D match, TRBD2 (6 bases). V lost 4 bases and J lost 5, with 16 bases in between. Germline assignment: CDR1 MDHEN and CDR2 SYDVKM. This CDR3 contains 15 residues. The DNA of the CDR3 is TGTGCCAGCAGTTCCCCGGGGGTAGCCGGAGATACGCAGTATTTT. It yields the protein CASSSPGVAGDTQYF.

The J gene is TRBJ2-7, the V gene TRBV4-2, with D possibly matching TRBD1 (6 bases). Germline loops: CDR1 LGHNA, CDR2 YNFKEQ. The CDR3 contains 15 residues. Trimming left V 3 bases short and J 5 bases short, with 17 bases between. The CDR3 reads CASSQDTTGIDEQYF. Here the CDR3 DNA reads TGTGCCAGCAGCCAGGATACGACAGGTATCGACGAGCAGTACTTC.

This clone was seen just once. The chain recombines TRBV10-3 with TRBJ2-7; 9 nucleotides line up with TRBD2. The V and J ends lost 3 bases and 0 bases, in that order; junction bases with no gene match: 9. Germline values: CDR1 ENHRY, CDR2 SYGVKD. This CDR3 contains 17 residues. The CDR3 sequence is CAISDGGLLAGSYEQYF. The CDR3, as DNA: TGTGCCATCAGTGATGGAGGATTACTAGCGGGCTCCTACGAGCAGTACTTC.

The chain employs TRBV5-4 and TRBJ2-7, with 7 bases matching TRBD2. This CDR3 is built from 17 residues. The V gene's germline CDR1 is SGHNT and CDR2 YYREEE (reference sequence). The V segment lost 4 bases and the J segment 0 bases; nucleotides outside the gene matches: 13. CDR3 sequence (DNA): TGTGCCAGCAGCCGCCCCGGGCTAGCGGATTTCTCCTACGAGCAGTACTTC. As protein: CASSRPGLADFSYEQYF.

This chain connects TRBV11-2 to TRBJ2-2; the match to TRBD1 covers 10 bases. Germline V gene lookup returns CDR1 SGHAT and CDR2 FQNNGV. Trimming took 4 bases from V and 6 from J; bases not matched to a gene: 5. The CDR3 is 15 residues long. Here the CDR3 reads CASSWDRGTSGELFF. CDR3 bases: TGTGCCAGCAGCTGGGACAGGGGCACGTCCGGGGAGCTGTTTTTT.

The V call is TRBV9, the J call TRBJ2-7; D unresolved. Germline V gene sequence: CDR1 SGDLS, CDR2 YYNGEE. Trimming shortened V by 3 bases and J by 1 base, and 11 bases separated the two germline ends. The CDR3 consists of 14 residues. CDR3 in amino acids: CASSGGPGSYEQYF. The CDR3 nucleotides read TGTGCCAGCAGCGGTGGGCCCGGATCCTACGAGCAGTACTTC.